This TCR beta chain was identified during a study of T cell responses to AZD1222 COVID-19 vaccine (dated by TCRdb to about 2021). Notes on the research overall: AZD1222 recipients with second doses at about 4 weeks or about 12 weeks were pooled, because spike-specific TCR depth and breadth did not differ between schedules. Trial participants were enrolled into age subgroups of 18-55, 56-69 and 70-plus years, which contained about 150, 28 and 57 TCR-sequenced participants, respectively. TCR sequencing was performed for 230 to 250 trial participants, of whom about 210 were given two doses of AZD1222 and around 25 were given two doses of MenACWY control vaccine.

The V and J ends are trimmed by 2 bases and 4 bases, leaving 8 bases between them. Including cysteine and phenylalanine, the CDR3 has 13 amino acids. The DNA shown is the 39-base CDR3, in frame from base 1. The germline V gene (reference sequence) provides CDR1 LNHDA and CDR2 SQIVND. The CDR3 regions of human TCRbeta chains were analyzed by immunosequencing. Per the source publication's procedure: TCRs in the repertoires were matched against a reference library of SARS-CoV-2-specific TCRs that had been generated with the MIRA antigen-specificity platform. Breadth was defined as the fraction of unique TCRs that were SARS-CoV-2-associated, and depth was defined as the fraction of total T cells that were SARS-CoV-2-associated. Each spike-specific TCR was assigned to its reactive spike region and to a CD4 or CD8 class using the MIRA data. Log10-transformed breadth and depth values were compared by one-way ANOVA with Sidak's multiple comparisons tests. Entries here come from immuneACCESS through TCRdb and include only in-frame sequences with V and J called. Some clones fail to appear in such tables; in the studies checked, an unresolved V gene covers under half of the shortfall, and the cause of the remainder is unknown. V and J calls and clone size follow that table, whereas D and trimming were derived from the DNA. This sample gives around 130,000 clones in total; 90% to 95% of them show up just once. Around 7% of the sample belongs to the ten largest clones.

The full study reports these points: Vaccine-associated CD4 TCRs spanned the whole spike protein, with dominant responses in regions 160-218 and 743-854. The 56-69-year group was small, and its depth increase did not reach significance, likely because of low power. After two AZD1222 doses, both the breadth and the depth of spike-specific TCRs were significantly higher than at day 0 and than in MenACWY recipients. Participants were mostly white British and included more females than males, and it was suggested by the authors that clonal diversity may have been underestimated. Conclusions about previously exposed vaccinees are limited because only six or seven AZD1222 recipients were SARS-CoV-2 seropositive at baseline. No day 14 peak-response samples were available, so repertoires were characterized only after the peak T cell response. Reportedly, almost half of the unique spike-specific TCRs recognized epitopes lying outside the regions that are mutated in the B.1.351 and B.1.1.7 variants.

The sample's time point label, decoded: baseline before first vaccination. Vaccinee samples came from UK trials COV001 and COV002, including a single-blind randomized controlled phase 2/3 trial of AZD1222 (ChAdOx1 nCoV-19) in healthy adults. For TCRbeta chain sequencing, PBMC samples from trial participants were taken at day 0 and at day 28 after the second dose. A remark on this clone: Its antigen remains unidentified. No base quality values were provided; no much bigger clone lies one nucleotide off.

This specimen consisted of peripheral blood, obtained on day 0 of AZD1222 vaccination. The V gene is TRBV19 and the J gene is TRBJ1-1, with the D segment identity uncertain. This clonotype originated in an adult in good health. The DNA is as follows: TGTGCCAGTAGTATATCTTTGAGCACTGAAGCTTTCTTT. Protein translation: CASSISLSTEAFF. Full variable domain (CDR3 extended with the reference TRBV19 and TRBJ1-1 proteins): DGGITQSPKYLFRKEGQNVTLSCEQNLNHDAMYWYRQDPGQGLRLIYYSQIVNDFQKGDIAEGYSVSREKKESFPLTVTSAQKNPTAFYLCASSISLSTEAFFGQGTRLTVV.